These 13 T cell receptor beta chains share one sample of origin, sequenced in a study of technical replicates of blood from a handful of donors. Measured with immunoSEQ multiplex PCR; TCRdb has only the in-frame clones, and not every one. The table lists 80,000 to 100,000 clones, approximately 90% of them singletons, with about 0.26% in the top ten. The sequencing sample was made of T cells isolated from PBMCs. The source is a human donor in good health.

The chain combines TRBV11-2 with TRBJ2-1, with TRBD1 matching 7 bases. The CDR3 sequence is 16 residues long. Germline values: CDR1 SGHAT, CDR2 FQNNGV. V was pared by 5 bases and J by 5 bases, with 12 bases of the junction left unmatched. The CDR3 coding sequence is TGTGCCAGCAGCCCTTTAAGGGGGCGCAGTCACAATGAGCAGTTCTTC. This translates into CASSPLRGRSHNEQFF.

The J gene is TRBJ2-1, the V gene TRBV27; 8 bases line up with TRBD1. Germline CDR1 is MNHEY and CDR2 is SMNVEV (reference sequence). V was pared by 4 bases and J by 8 bases, with 10 bases of the junction left unmatched. The CDR3 extends over 15 amino acids. CDR3 DNA sequence: TGTGCCAGCAGTTCCAGAGACAGGGGCAGGGATGAGCAGTTCTTC. Translating it yields CASSSRDRGRDEQFF.

The table lists this clone with a few counts. CDR3 in DNA: TGTGCCTGTTCAAGCGAAGGGGGCAGTCCGCCCCAGCATTTT. Its protein is CACSSEGGSPPQHF. The chain uses TRBV30 and TRBJ1-5; TRBD1 aligns across 7 bases. Losses at the gene ends were 6 bases for V and 9 bases for J; bases not matched to a gene: 14. The CDR3 is made up of 14 amino acids. Per germline, CDR1 GTSNPN and CDR2 SVGIG (reference sequence).

Here the CDR3 reads CASSSRKQGSGYTF. The CDR3 DNA reads as TGTGCCAGCAGCTCCCGAAAACAGGGGAGTGGCTACACCTTC. The gene calls are TRBV11-2 and TRBJ1-2; TRBD1 aligns across 7 bases. Germline loops: CDR1 SGHAT, CDR2 FQNNGV. The length of the CDR3 is 14 residues. V shed 4 bases and J 7 bases; nucleotides not matched to a gene: 9.

This chain links TRBV5-6 with TRBJ1-6, with D maybe TRBD1 (5 bases). This CDR3 region has 17 residues. Germline CDR1 and CDR2: SGHDT and YYEEEE. Between the trimmed V and J ends, which lost 2 bases and 0 bases, there was a span of 12 bases. As DNA, the CDR3 is TGTGCCAGCAGCTTAAGGGGAACTTTCTCCTATAATTCACCCCTCCACTTT. Protein: CASSLRGTFSYNSPLHF. Together with reference TRBV5-6 and TRBJ1-6, the CDR3 gives the full variable domain: DAGVTQSPTHLIKTRGQQVTLRCSPKSGHDTVSWYQQALGQGPQFIFQYYEEEERQRGNFPDRFSGHQFPNYSSELNVNALLLGDSALYLCASSLRGTFSYNSPLHFGNGTRLTVT.

The V call is TRBV6-5, the J call TRBJ2-1, with D maybe TRBD2 (6 bases). V was pared by 0 bases and J by 3 bases, with 12 bases between. The CDR3 totals 16 residues. Germline V gives CDR1 MNHEY, CDR2 SVGAGI. The chain's CDR3 is CASSYSGGKVYNEQFF. CDR3 nucleotide sequence: TGTGCCAGCAGTTACTCGGGGGGTAAGGTCTACAATGAGCAGTTCTTC.

The rearrangement links TRBV11-3 to TRBJ1-1; D gene ambiguous. This CDR3 region has 14 residues. The V end lost 5 bases, the J end lost 1 base, and 11 bases lay between the germline ends. Per germline, CDR1 SGHNT and CDR2 YENEEA. For the CDR3, the DNA is TGTGCCAGCAGCCCAGATCCCCGGAACACTGAAGCTTTCTTT. The encoded protein is CASSPDPRNTEAFF.

The rearrangement joins TRBV29-1 to TRBJ1-4, with 9 bases matching TRBD1. The germline CDR1 and CDR2 sequences are SQVTM and ANQGSEA. This CDR3 region has 13 residues. V was clipped by 6 bases and J by 4 bases; unmatched bases: 3. The CDR3 loop reads CSVGTGFNEKLFF. The CDR3 DNA follows: TGCAGCGTGGGGACAGGGTTTAATGAAAAACTGTTTTTT. The full variable domain, in which reference TRBV29-1 and TRBJ1-4 provide the parts outside the CDR3, is SAVISQKPSRDICQRGTSLTIQCQVDSQVTMMFWYRQQPGQSLTLIATANQGSEATYESGFVIDKFPISRPNLTFSTLTVSNMSPEDSSIYLCSVGTGFNEKLFFGSGTQLSVL.

The chain uses TRBV19 and TRBJ2-7; 8 bases map to TRBD2. V shed 3 bases, J shed 7 bases, and the junction held 8 bases outside the gene matches. The V gene's germline CDR1 is LNHDA and CDR2 SQIVND (reference sequence). CDR3 length: 14 amino acids. CDR3 in amino acids: CASSIGLAPFEQYF. The CDR3 DNA follows: TGTGCCAGTAGTATTGGACTAGCACCTTTTGAGCAGTACTTC.

This chain uses TRBV11-3 with TRBJ2-1; 8 bases align to TRBD2. CDR3 length equals 16 residues. V shed 1 base, J shed 9 bases, and the junction held 11 bases outside the gene matches. Germline CDR1 is SGHNT and CDR2 is YENEEA. The CDR3 nucleotides read TGTGCCAGCAGCTTAGCTACCGGAGCGGGAGTTCTTGAGCAGTTCTTC. Translation: CASSLATGAGVLEQFF.

The chain recombines TRBV6-1 with TRBJ1-1; D gene unclear. Germline CDR1 and CDR2: MNHNS and SASEGT. The CDR3 runs to 14 residues. Trimming took off 6 bases at V and 1 base at J, with 12 bases between the two ends. Here the CDR3 reads CASRETLPNTEAFF. The CDR3 bases are TGTGCCAGCAGGGAGACGCTACCGAACACTGAAGCTTTCTTT.

J is TRBJ2-1 and V is TRBV13; 8 nucleotides agree with TRBD2. V dropped 6 bases and J dropped 2; count of bases not matched to a gene: 6. CDR1 PRHDT and CDR2 FYEKMQ come from the germline V gene (reference sequence). The CDR3 totals 15 residues. The CDR3 nucleotides read TGTGCCAGCAGTTCAAGCGGGAGCCCCTACAATGAGCAGTTCTTC. Its protein is CASSSSGSPYNEQFF.

The J gene is TRBJ2-2, the V gene TRBV2; TRBD2 is a possible D gene (5 bases). CDR3 length equals 15 residues. Per the germline V gene, CDR1 is SNHLY and CDR2 is FYNNEI. V was shortened by 5 bases and J by 8 bases, with 18 bases between the two germline ends. Written as DNA, the CDR3 is TGTGCCAGCAGTCCTACGGACTGGAAACCGGGGGAGCTGTTTTTT. Its protein is CASSPTDWKPGELFF.